One T cell receptor beta chain is described in this entry. Its antigen remains unknown. Trimming took 3 bases from V and 7 from J, leaving 10 bases between them. This CDR3 comprises 13 residues. Germline CDR1 is SGHDT and CDR2 is YYEEEE. Broader study findings: Greatest tumor Treg TCR overlap was with tumor naive CD4+ cells. The larger cohort examined one V-J beta rearrangement, not whole repertoires.

Constant-region reverse primers amplified full-length variable regions, followed by semi-nested Nested Universal Primer A PCR. A single record per CDR3 protein comes from TCRdb applying MiXCR to the 5' RACE reads. The sample lists over 55,000 distinct CDR3 sequences; 28% were seen once. This receptor was identified in a female donor with breast cancer. Sequencing input: tumor-infiltrating memory CD4+ T cells sorted from the breast tumor. Indicated subset: memory CD4+ T cells, CD4+CD45RO+CD25-. The genes are TRBV5-6 and TRBJ1-4; D not certain. The CDR3 sequence: CASSSGRVEKLFF. CDR3 coding DNA: TGTGCCAGCAGCTCCGGGAGGGTTGAAAAACTGTTTTTT.